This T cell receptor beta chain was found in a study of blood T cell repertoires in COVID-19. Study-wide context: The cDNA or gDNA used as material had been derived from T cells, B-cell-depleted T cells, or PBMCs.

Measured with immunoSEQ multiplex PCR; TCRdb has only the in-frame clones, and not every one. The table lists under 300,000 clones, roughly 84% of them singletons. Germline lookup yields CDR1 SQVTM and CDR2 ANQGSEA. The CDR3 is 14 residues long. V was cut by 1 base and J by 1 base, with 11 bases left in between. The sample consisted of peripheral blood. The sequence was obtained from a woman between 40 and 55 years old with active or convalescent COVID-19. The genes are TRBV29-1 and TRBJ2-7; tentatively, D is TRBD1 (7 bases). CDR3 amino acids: CSVEGRGASYEQYF. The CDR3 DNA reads TGCAGCGTTGAAGGCAGGGGGGCGTCCTACGAGCAGTACTTC.